Sequencing of this T cell receptor beta chain was carried out in a study of blood T cell repertoires in COVID-19. Across the study: Whether acute or convalescent, the COVID-19 samples came from the United States, Italy and Spain.

TCRdb's copy holds only in-frame clones and misses some; the assay was immunoSEQ multiplex PCR. The sample consists of fewer than 400,000 clones, roughly 86% of them appearing once. Seattle patients were enrolled during active infection and followed longitudinally. Sequencing was done on a sample of peripheral blood. This TCR came from a young woman with COVID-19, enrolled during active disease.

The CDR3 loop is CASSPGGQGNWLLHSPLHF. The CDR3 bases are TGTGCCAGCAGCCCTGGGGGACAGGGGAATTGGTTACTTCATTCACCCCTCCACTTT. The chain carries TRBV5-4 and TRBJ1-6; the match to TRBD1 covers 10 bases. The CDR3 runs 19 residues. Per germline, CDR1 SGHNT and CDR2 YYREEE (reference sequence). The V and J ends lost 4 bases and 8 bases, in that order; junction bases with no gene match: 18.